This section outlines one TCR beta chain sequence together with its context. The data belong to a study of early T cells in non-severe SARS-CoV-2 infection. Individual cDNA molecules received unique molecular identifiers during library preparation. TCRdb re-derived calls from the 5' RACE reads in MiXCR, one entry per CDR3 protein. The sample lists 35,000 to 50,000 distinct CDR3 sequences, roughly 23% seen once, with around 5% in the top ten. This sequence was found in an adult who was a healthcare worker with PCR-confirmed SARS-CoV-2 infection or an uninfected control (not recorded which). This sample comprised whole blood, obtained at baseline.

For the CDR3, the DNA is TGTGCCAGCAGCCCCCGGCGGGTCCATACGCAGTATTTT. Amino acids: CASSPRRVHTQYF. The rearrangement links TRBV11-2 to TRBJ2-3; D possibly corresponds to TRBD2 (5 bases). Germline lookup yields CDR1 SGHAT and CDR2 FQNNGV. The CDR3 length is 13 residues. V was shortened by 5 bases and J by 7 bases, with 13 bases between the two germline ends.